This passage covers 22 T cell receptor beta chains from one sample sequenced in a study of OX40 agonist ivuxolimab in advanced cancers. TCRdb's table, derived via immunoSEQ multiplex PCR, lists solely in-frame clones and lacks some. This sample carries about 82,000 clones, 86% of them seen once, and the ten largest clones take around 6.3%. This material consisted of CD4+ or CD8+ T cells sorted from blood, taken in a trial of the OX40 agonist ivuxolimab. The receptor source for this set is an adult with an advanced solid tumor such as melanoma, head and neck, liver or kidney cancer.

The CDR3 is CASSQEGGWGGGANVLTF. CDR3 in DNA: TGTGCCAGCAGCCAAGAAGGGGGCTGGGGTGGAGGGGCCAACGTCCTGACTTTC. The rearrangement joins TRBV4-2 to TRBJ2-6, with 7 nucleotides matching TRBD1. Per the germline V gene, CDR1 is LGHNA and CDR2 is YNFKEQ. This CDR3 spans 18 amino acids. The V gene end was trimmed by 0 bases and the J gene end by 4 bases; junction bases not matched to a gene: 9.

V and J are TRBV19 and TRBJ2-7; weak D call: TRBD2 (6 bases). CDR3 length: 16 residues. The ends were cut back, 5 bases at V and 2 bases at J, with 19 bases in the middle. The germline V gene has CDR1 LNHDA and CDR2 SQIVND (reference sequence). The CDR3 sequence is CASSSEGRLGTYEQYF. The CDR3 region has the DNA TGTGCCAGTAGTTCCGAGGGAAGACTAGGAACCTACGAGCAGTACTTC.

V is TRBV7-8 and J is TRBJ2-7; 9 nucleotides align to TRBD2. Germline loops: CDR1 SGHVS, CDR2 FQNEAQ. This CDR3 is 17 amino acids long. With 0 bases clipped from V and 4 bases from J, the junction kept 10 bases outside the gene matches. CDR3: CASSLAASGASQYEQYF. The CDR3 DNA reads TGTGCCAGCAGCTTAGCCGCTAGCGGGGCATCCCAATACGAGCAGTACTTC.

The rearrangement uses TRBV18 and TRBJ2-2; no definite D call. V was trimmed by 0 bases and J by 1 base, leaving 6 bases between them. CDR1 is KGHSH and CDR2 is LQKENI in the germline V gene. This CDR3 is 15 amino acids long. CDR3 loop: CASSPPTVNTGELFF. The DNA for the CDR3 is TGTGCCAGCTCACCACCGACTGTGAACACCGGGGAGCTGTTTTTT.

The rearrangement links TRBV5-1 to TRBJ2-3; tentatively, D is TRBD1 (5 bases). There are 14 residues in the CDR3. Germline V gene sequence: CDR1 SGHRS, CDR2 YFSETQ. V gave up 0 bases and J gave up 5 bases, with 10 bases separating them. Here the CDR3 reads CASSLGGAGDTQYF. For the CDR3, the DNA is TGCGCCAGCAGCTTGGGTGGGGCTGGAGATACGCAGTATTTT.

The J gene is TRBJ2-7, the V gene TRBV7-2; the D gene is possibly TRBD1 (6 bases). V lost 2 bases and J 2 bases, leaving 16 bases between the germline ends. The CDR3 extends over 16 amino acids. Germline CDR1 reads SGHTA; CDR2 reads FQGNSA. CDR3 in DNA: TGTGCCAGCAGCTTATCCCAGGGGAGCGGTCCCTACGAGCAGTACTTC. Translation: CASSLSQGSGPYEQYF.

J is TRBJ1-2 and V is TRBV7-9; D unclear. Trimming stripped 5 bases from V and 4 bases from J, with 14 bases between. The CDR3 runs 14 residues. CDR1 and CDR2 from the germline V gene are SEHNR and FQNEAQ (reference sequence). CDR3: CASSRTAAGYGYTF. CDR3 bases: TGTGCCAGCAGCCGGACCGCAGCAGGCTATGGCTACACCTTC.

The chain is built from TRBV5-1 and TRBJ2-4; possible D gene TRBD1, 6 bases. V gave up 2 bases and J gave up 1 base, with 10 bases separating them. This CDR3 has 15 amino acids. CDR1 SGHRS and CDR2 YFSETQ come from the germline V gene. The CDR3 is CASSLWGQAKNIQYF. In DNA form, the CDR3 reads TGCGCCAGCAGCTTATGGGGGCAGGCCAAAAACATTCAGTACTTC.

J is TRBJ2-1 and V is TRBV14; no definite D call. V was pared by 5 bases and J by 2 bases, with 7 bases between. Germline loops: CDR1 SGHDN, CDR2 FVKESK. This CDR3 is 13 amino acids long. This CDR3 is CASSSRAYNEQFF. The CDR3 coding sequence is TGTGCCAGCAGCTCCCGTGCCTACAATGAGCAGTTCTTC.

The rearrangement joins TRBV5-4 to TRBJ1-1, with D possibly being TRBD1 (6 bases). The V end was cut by 2 bases, the J end by 0 bases, with 14 bases between. The CDR3 covers 16 residues. The germline gives CDR1 SGHNT, CDR2 YYREEE (reference sequence). The CDR3 spells CASSFHREPMNTEAFF. CDR3 bases: TGTGCCAGCAGCTTCCACAGGGAACCCATGAACACTGAAGCTTTCTTT.

The rearrangement links TRBV27 to TRBJ2-1, with unresolved D. The CDR3 runs 14 residues. The germline gives CDR1 MNHEY, CDR2 SMNVEV (reference sequence). The V gene lost 6 bases and the J gene lost 4 bases, with 13 bases spanning the gap. The DNA of the CDR3 is TGTGCCAGCAGCTCGATACCCCCTTACAATGAGCAGTTCTTC. Its translation: CASSSIPPYNEQFF.

The chain's CDR3 is CASSQEPGQGLEAFF. CDR3 bases: TGCGCCAGCAGCCAAGAGCCCGGACAGGGCCTTGAAGCTTTCTTT. This chain connects TRBV4-1 to TRBJ1-1, with 8 bases lining up with TRBD1. CDR1 and CDR2 from the germline V gene are MGHRA and YSYEKL. The V segment lost 0 bases and the J segment 7 bases; nucleotides outside the gene matches: 7. The CDR3 is 15 amino acids.

The J gene is TRBJ2-1, the V gene TRBV2; D is ambiguous. The V and J ends lost 2 bases and 0 bases respectively, with 8 bases between them. The germline CDR1 and CDR2 sequences are SNHLY and FYNNEI. This CDR3 region has 15 residues. The DNA for the CDR3 is TGTGCCAGCAGTGAACAGCGTCGCTCCTACAATGAGCAGTTCTTC. Translation gives CASSEQRRSYNEQFF.

J is TRBJ2-1 and V is TRBV4-3; D gene ambiguous. This CDR3 has 16 amino acids. Looked up from germline, CDR1 is LGHNA and CDR2 is YSLEER. V shed 0 bases and J shed 2 bases, with 11 bases lying between them. CDR3 DNA: TGCGCCAGCAGCCAAGATATGCGTGTGGCCTACAATGAGCAGTTCTTC. It specifies CASSQDMRVAYNEQFF.

The rearrangement links TRBV2 to TRBJ1-4; D is uncertain. CDR3 size: 14 residues. The V gene lost 5 bases and the J gene lost 5 bases, with 12 bases spanning the gap. CDR1 is SNHLY, CDR2 FYNNEI, per germline. The CDR3 bases are TGTGCCAGCAGTAATACAAAAGCCAATGAAAAACTGTTTTTT. Its protein is CASSNTKANEKLFF.

This clone was detected once. The V call is TRBV9, the J call TRBJ2-1; D remains unclear. V dropped 2 bases and J dropped 3 bases, with 15 bases sitting between them. This CDR3 spans 16 amino acids. Per the germline V gene, CDR1 is SGDLS and CDR2 is YYNGEE. The CDR3: CASSVAVGQRYNEQFF. CDR3 nucleotides: TGTGCCAGCAGCGTCGCCGTTGGGCAACGCTACAATGAGCAGTTCTTC.

For the CDR3, the DNA is TGTGCCAGCAGTAATCAGCGGGGGGGCCTTGGCACAGATACGCAGTATTTT. It codes for CASSNQRGGLGTDTQYF. V is TRBV2 and J is TRBJ2-3; 10 nucleotides agree with TRBD2. CDR1 is SNHLY, CDR2 FYNNEI, per germline. Losses at the gene ends were 5 bases for V and 1 base for J; bases not matched to a gene: 9. This CDR3 comprises 17 residues.

The chain joins TRBV9 to TRBJ1-6; D may be TRBD1 (6 bases). V was trimmed by 5 bases and J by 9 bases, leaving 18 bases between them. This CDR3 is 15 amino acids long. In germline, CDR1 is SGDLS, CDR2 YYNGEE. CDR3 in amino acids: CASRSPLGGSSPLHF. The CDR3 nucleotides are TGTGCCAGCAGATCCCCCTTAGGGGGGAGTTCACCCCTCCACTTT. The whole variable domain, remainder taken from reference TRBV9 and TRBJ1-6, is DSGVTQTPKHLITATGQRVTLRCSPRSGDLSVYWYQQSLDQGLQFLIQYYNGEERAKGNILERFSAQQFPDLHSELNLSSLELGDSALYFCASRSPLGGSSPLHFGNGTRLTVT.

This clone was counted once. The J gene is TRBJ2-7, the V gene TRBV19, with a possible D match to TRBD1 (6 bases). This CDR3 comprises 13 residues. The V and J ends lost 5 bases and 6 bases respectively, with 14 bases between them. CDR1 LNHDA and CDR2 SQIVND come from the germline V gene (reference sequence). The CDR3 region has the DNA TGTGCCAGTAGTCATTCACAGGGTCCCGAGCAGTACTTC. Its translation: CASSHSQGPEQYF.

This clone was counted only a few times. The V call is TRBV11-2, the J call TRBJ2-1; TRBD1 aligns across 7 bases. From germline, CDR1 is SGHAT and CDR2 FQNNGV. The V gene end was trimmed by 3 bases and the J gene end by 8 bases; junction bases not matched to a gene: 7. The CDR3 loop spans 14 amino acids. The CDR3 DNA reads TGTGCCAGCAGCTTCCGACAGGGAAGGGATGAGCAGTTCTTC. This sequence encodes CASSFRQGRDEQFF. Complete variable domain (other parts from reference TRBV11-2 and TRBJ2-1): EAGVAQSPRYKIIEKRQSVAFWCNPISGHATLYWYQQILGQGPKLLIQFQNNGVVDDSQLPKDRFSAERLKGVDSTLKIQPAKLEDSAVYLCASSFRQGRDEQFFGPGTRLTVL.

The sample holds a few counts of this clone. The chain carries TRBV5-1 and TRBJ2-5, with 13 bases lining up with TRBD2. CDR3 length: 16 residues. Germline V CDR1 and CDR2: SGHRS, YFSETQ. V was pared by 4 bases and J by 5 bases, with 8 bases of the junction left unmatched. In DNA, the CDR3 is TGCGCCAGCAGCCCCGGACTAGCGGGGGCCCCGGAGACCCAGTACTTC. Translating gives CASSPGLAGAPETQYF.

The V and J genes are TRBV21-1 and TRBJ2-2; TRBD1 was called by the table and not checked on the DNA. TRBV21-1 is a recognized pseudogene. This CDR3 is built from 17 residues. CDR3 sequence (DNA): TGTGCCAGCAGCATTGGACAGGCCTTCCAGGGGGCCGGGGAGCTGTTTTTT. Amino acid sequence: CASSIGQAFQGAGELFF.